These 8 T cell receptor beta chains were sequenced from one sample in a study of T cells in Graves' hyperthyroidism and ophthalmopathy. It was RNA transcripts that yielded the amplified TCR beta CDR3 regions. HTBI primers were the set used in a first-round RT-PCR of the TCR CDR3. TCRdb reanalysed the multiplex PCR reads using MiXCR and keeps one entry per CDR3 protein. The data contain around 430,000 distinct CDR3 sequences, about 16% of them singletons. Material: blood. All receptors come from a woman aged 30 to 39 with Graves' hyperthyroidism.

The V gene is TRBV5-1, the J gene TRBJ2-1; no clear D. Germline-derived CDR1 and CDR2 are SGHRS and YFSETQ. V was pared by 1 base and J by 7 bases, with 21 bases between. The CDR3 runs to 17 residues. Here the CDR3 DNA reads TGCGCCAGCAGCTTGAATCCTGTCAGTAGGGTGGGGAATGAGCAGTTCTTC. Translating it yields CASSLNPVSRVGNEQFF.

This clonotype was seen a handful of times. V and J are TRBV30 and TRBJ2-1, with 10 bases that match TRBD1. Germline CDR1 is GTSNPN and CDR2 is SVGIG (reference sequence). V was pared by 1 base and J by 6 bases, with 6 bases of the junction left unmatched. The CDR3 totals 15 residues. The CDR3 nucleotides are TGTGCCTGGAGTGAAGGGACAGGGGTAGGCAATGAGCAGTTCTTC. This codes for CAWSEGTGVGNEQFF. The whole variable domain, filled in from reference TRBV30 and TRBJ2-1, reads SQTIHQWPATLVQPVGSPLSLECTVEGTSNPNLYWYRQAAGRGLQLLFYSVGIGQISSEVPQNLSASRPQDRQFILSSKKLLLSDSGFYLCAWSEGTGVGNEQFFGPGTRLTVL.

The genes are TRBV24-1 and TRBJ2-1; 7 nucleotides line up with TRBD1. V gave up 9 bases and J gave up 5 bases; unmatched junction bases: 6. Germline CDR1 reads KGHDR; CDR2 reads SFDVKD. This CDR3 has 13 residues. The DNA of the CDR3 is TGTGCCACCGGAAGGACAGGCGACAATGAGCAGTTCTTC. Protein product: CATGRTGDNEQFF.

The sample holds many counts of this clonotype. The chain has TRBV20-1 and TRBJ2-7; TRBD2 matches 11 bases. The V and J ends lost 3 bases and 6 bases, in that order; junction bases with no gene match: 10. The CDR3 runs to 15 residues. Germline V lookup: CDR1 DFQATT, CDR2 SNEGSKA (reference sequence). The CDR3 loop is CSASTTSGSLVEQYF. The CDR3 DNA is TGCAGTGCTAGTACTACTAGCGGGAGTTTGGTCGAGCAGTACTTC.

The chain joins TRBV5-1 to TRBJ2-1, with D perhaps TRBD2 (5 bases). The CDR3 has 14 amino acids. Germline V lookup: CDR1 SGHRS, CDR2 YFSETQ. The ends were cut back, 4 bases at V and 6 bases at J, with 14 bases in the middle. CDR3 residues: CASSLSGRGNEQFF. Here the CDR3 DNA reads TGCGCCAGCAGCCTCTCTGGACGGGGCAATGAGCAGTTCTTC.

This chain joins TRBV27 and TRBJ2-1, with 14 bases fitting TRBD2. The germline CDR1 and CDR2 sequences are MNHEY and SMNVEV (reference sequence). Losses at the gene ends were 5 bases for V and 7 bases for J; bases not matched to a gene: 4. The CDR3 loop spans 15 amino acids. Written as DNA, the CDR3 is TGTGCCAGCAGTGGCGGGACTAGCGGGAGAAATGAGCAGTTCTTC. Its protein product is CASSGGTSGRNEQFF.

There are many counts of this clonotype. CDR3 coding DNA: TGCGCCAGCAGCTTGGTTGGGACAGCGAACACTGAAGCTTTCTTT. It encodes CASSLVGTANTEAFF. The rearrangement links TRBV5-1 to TRBJ1-1, with TRBD1 matching over 7 bases. The germline V gene encodes CDR1 SGHRS and CDR2 YFSETQ. This CDR3 has 15 residues. Trimming took 0 bases from V and 1 from J; bases not matched to a gene: 3.

The V and J genes are TRBV28 and TRBJ2-5; 10 bases fit TRBD1. The V gene's germline CDR1 is MDHEN and CDR2 SYDVKM. This CDR3 is 13 amino acids long. V was pared by 7 bases and J by 5 bases, with 4 bases of the junction left unmatched. The CDR3 coding sequence is TGTGCCAGCAAGACAGGGGGCAGTGAGACCCAGTACTTC. Its translation: CASKTGGSETQYF.